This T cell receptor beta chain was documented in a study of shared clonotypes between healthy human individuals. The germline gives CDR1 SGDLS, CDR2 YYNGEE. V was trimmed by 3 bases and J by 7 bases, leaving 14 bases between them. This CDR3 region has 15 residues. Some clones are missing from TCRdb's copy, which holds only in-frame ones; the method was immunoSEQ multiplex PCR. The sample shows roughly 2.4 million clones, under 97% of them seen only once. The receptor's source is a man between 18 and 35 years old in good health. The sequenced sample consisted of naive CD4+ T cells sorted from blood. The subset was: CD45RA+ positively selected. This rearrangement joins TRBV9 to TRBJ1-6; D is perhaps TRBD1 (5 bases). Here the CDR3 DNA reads TGTGCCAGCAGCGCAGGACGGGGGACGAATTCACCCCTCCACTTT. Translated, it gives CASSAGRGTNSPLHF.